This T cell receptor beta chain is from a study of T cell responses to AZD1222 COVID-19 vaccine. Overall study findings and caveats: Reports say nearly half of spike-specific TCRs go after unmutated variant regions. White British donors predominated, females outnumbered males, and clonal diversity was possibly underestimated. Spike was spanned by vaccine-associated CD4 TCRs, which were dominant at 160-218 and 743-854.

About this clone itself: Its antigen is undetermined.

Libraries were prepared by immunoSEQ multiplex PCR; TCRdb keeps only in-frame clonotypes and omits some of them. The sample holds roughly 42,000 clones, 88% seen once. The source material was peripheral blood, sampled 28 days after the second dose of the MenACWY control vaccine. The sequence came from an adult who received the MenACWY meningococcal vaccine as a control.

CDR3 loop: CASSQGGVGTGELFF. The CDR3 region has the DNA TGTGCCAGCAGCCAAGGGGGAGTCGGGACCGGGGAGCTGTTTTTT. The J gene is TRBJ2-2, the V gene TRBV4-2; TRBD2 might be the D (5 bases). V lost 1 base and J lost 5, with 11 bases in between. The CDR3 spans 15 residues. The germline CDR1 and CDR2 sequences are LGHNA and YNFKEQ.